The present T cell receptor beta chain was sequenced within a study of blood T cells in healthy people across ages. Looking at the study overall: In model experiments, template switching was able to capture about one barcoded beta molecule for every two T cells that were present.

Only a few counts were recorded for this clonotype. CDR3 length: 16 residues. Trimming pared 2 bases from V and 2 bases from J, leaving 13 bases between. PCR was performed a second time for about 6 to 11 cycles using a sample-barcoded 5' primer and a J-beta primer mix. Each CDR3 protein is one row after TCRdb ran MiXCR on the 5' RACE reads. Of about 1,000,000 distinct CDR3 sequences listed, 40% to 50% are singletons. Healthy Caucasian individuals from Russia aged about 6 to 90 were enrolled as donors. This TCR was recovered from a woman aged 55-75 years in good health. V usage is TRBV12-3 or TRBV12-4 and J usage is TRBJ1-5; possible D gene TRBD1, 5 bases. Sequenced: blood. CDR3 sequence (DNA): TGTGCCAGCAGTTTATGGGGAGGGGCCGGCAATCAGCCCCAGCATTTT. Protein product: CASSLWGGAGNQPQHF.